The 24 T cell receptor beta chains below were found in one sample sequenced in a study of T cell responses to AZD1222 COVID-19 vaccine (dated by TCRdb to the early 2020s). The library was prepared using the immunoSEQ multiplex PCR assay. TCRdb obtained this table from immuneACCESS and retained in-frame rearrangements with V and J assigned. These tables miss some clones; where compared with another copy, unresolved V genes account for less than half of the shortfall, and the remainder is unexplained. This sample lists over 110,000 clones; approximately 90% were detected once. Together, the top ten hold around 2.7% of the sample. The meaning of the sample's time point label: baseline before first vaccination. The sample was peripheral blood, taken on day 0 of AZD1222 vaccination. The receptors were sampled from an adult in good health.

The CDR3 nucleotides are TGTGCCACCAGCAATGTCAATCAGCCCCAGCATTTT. Protein product: CATSNVNQPQHF. The genes are TRBV24-1 and TRBJ1-5; D remains unclear. V was pared by 7 bases and J by 3 bases, with 6 bases between. Germline CDR1 is KGHDR and CDR2 is SFDVKD. The CDR3 totals 12 residues.

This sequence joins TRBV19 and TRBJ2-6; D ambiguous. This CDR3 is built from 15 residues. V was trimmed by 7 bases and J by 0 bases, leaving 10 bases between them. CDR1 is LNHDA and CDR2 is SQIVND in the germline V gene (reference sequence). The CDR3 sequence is CASTDRTSGANVLTF. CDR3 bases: TGTGCCAGTACCGACCGCACCTCTGGGGCCAACGTCCTGACTTTC.

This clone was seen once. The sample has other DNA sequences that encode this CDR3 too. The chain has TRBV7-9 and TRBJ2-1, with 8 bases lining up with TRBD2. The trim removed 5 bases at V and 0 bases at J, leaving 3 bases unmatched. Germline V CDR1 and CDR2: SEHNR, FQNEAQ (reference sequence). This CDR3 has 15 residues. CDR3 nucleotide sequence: TGTGCCAGCAGCCCCCGGGGGGGCTCCTACAATGAGCAGTTCTTC. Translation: CASSPRGGSYNEQFF.

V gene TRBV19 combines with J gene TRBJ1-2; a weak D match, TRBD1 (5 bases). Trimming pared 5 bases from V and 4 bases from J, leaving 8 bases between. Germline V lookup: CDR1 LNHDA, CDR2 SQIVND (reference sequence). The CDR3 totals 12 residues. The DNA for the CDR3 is TGTGCCAGTAGTGCCGGGGGCTATGGCTACACCTTC. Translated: CASSAGGYGYTF. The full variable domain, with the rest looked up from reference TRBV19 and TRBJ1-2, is DGGITQSPKYLFRKEGQNVTLSCEQNLNHDAMYWYRQDPGQGLRLIYYSQIVNDFQKGDIAEGYSVSREKKESFPLTVTSAQKNPTAFYLCASSAGGYGYTFGSGTRLTVV.

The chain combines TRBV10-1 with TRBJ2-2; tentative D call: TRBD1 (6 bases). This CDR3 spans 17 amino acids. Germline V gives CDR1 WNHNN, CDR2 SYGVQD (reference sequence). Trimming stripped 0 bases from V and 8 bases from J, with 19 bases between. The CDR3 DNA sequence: TGCGCCAGCAGTGAGTCTTTGGGCAGGGGACCCACGGGGGAGCTGTTTTTT. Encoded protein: CASSESLGRGPTGELFF.

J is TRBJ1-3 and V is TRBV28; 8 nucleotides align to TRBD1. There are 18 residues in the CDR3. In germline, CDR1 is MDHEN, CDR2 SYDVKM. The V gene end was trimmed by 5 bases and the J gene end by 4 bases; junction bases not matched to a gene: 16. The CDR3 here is CASSGTFSRGLIGNTIYF. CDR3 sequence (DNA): TGTGCCAGCAGTGGGACTTTTTCCAGGGGGCTCATCGGAAACACCATATATTTT.

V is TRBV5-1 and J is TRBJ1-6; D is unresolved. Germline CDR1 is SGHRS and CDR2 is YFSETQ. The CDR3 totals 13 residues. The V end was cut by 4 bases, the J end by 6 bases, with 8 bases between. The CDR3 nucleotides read TGCGCCAGCAGCCCGACACCTAATTCACCCCTCCACTTT. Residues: CASSPTPNSPLHF.

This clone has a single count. The CDR3 protein is CAWSALAQPQHF. The CDR3 nucleotides are TGTGCCTGGAGTGCCCTGGCCCAGCCCCAGCATTTT. The chain employs TRBV30 and TRBJ1-5; the D is unclear. The V gene's germline CDR1 is GTSNPN and CDR2 SVGIG (reference sequence). The CDR3 extends over 12 amino acids. Trimming removed 1 base at V and 7 bases at J, with 8 bases between.

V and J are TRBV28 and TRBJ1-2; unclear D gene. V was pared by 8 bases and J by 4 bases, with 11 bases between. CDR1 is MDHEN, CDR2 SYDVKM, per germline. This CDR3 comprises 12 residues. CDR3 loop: CASALGGYGYTF. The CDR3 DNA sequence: TGTGCCAGCGCCCTGGGTGGCTATGGCTACACCTTC.

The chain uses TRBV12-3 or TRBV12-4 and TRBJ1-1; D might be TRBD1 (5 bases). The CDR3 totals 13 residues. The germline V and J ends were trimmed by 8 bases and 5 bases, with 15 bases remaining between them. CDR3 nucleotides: TGTGCCAGCCAGGGATGGGGCCCGACTGAAGCTTTCTTT. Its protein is CASQGWGPTEAFF.

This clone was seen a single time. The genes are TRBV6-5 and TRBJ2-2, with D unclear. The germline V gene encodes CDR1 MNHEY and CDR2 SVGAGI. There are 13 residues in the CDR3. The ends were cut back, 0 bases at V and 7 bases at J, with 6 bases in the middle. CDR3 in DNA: TGTGCCAGCAGTTACTCTCGTTACGGGGAGCTGTTTTTT. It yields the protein CASSYSRYGELFF.

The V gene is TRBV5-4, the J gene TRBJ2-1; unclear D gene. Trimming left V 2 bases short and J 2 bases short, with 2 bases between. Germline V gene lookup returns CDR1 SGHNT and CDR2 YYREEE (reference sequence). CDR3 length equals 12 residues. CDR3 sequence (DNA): TGTGCCAGCAGCTTTACCTACAATGAGCAGTTCTTC. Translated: CASSFTYNEQFF.

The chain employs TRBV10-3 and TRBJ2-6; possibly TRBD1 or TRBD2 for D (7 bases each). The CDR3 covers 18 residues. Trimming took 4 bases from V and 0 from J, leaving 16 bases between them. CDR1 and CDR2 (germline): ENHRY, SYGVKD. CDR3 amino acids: CAISVTRGGSSGANVLTF. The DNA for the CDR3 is TGTGCCATCAGTGTAACCAGGGGGGGCAGCTCTGGGGCCAACGTCCTGACTTTC.

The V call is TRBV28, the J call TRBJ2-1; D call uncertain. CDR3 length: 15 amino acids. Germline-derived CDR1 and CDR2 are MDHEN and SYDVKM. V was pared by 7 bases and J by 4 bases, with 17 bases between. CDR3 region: CASISRVEIYNEQFF. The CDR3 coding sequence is TGTGCCAGCATAAGTAGGGTGGAAATTTACAATGAGCAGTTCTTC.

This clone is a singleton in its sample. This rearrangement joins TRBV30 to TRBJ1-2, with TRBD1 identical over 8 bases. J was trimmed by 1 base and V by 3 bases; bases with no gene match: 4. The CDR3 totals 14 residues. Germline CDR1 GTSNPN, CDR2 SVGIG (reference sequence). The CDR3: CAWSRGRYNYGYTF. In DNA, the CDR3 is TGTGCCTGGAGCAGGGGGCGATATAACTATGGCTACACCTTC. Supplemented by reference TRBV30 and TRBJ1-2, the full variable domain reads SQTIHQWPATLVQPVGSPLSLECTVEGTSNPNLYWYRQAAGRGLQLLFYSVGIGQISSEVPQNLSASRPQDRQFILSSKKLLLSDSGFYLCAWSRGRYNYGYTFGSGTRLTVV.

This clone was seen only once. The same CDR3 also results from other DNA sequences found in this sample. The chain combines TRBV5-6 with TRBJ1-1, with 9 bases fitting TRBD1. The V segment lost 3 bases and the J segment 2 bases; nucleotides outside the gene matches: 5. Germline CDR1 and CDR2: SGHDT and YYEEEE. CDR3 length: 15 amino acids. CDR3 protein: CASSSPGQGNTEAFF. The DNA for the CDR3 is TGTGCCAGCAGCTCTCCGGGACAGGGAAACACTGAAGCTTTCTTT. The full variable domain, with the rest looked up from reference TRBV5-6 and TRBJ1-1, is DAGVTQSPTHLIKTRGQQVTLRCSPKSGHDTVSWYQQALGQGPQFIFQYYEEEERQRGNFPDRFSGHQFPNYSSELNVNALLLGDSALYLCASSSPGQGNTEAFFGQGTRLTVV.

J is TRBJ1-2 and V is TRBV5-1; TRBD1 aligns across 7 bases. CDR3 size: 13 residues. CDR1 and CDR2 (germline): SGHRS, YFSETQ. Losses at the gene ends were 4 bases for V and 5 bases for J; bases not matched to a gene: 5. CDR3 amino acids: CASSRGGQYGYTF. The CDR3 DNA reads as TGCGCCAGCAGCAGGGGGGGACAGTATGGCTACACCTTC.

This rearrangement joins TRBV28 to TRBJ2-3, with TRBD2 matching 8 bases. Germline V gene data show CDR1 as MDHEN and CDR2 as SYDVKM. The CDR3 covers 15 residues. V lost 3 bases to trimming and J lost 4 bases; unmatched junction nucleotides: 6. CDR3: CASSLSREGADTQYF. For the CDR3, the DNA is TGTGCCAGCAGTTTGTCACGGGAGGGGGCAGATACGCAGTATTTT.

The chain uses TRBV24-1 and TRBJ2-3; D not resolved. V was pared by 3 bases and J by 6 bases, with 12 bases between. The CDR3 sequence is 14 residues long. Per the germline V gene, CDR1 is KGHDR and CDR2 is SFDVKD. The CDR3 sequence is CATSDVGPGDTQYF. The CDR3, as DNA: TGTGCCACCAGTGATGTGGGCCCGGGTGATACGCAGTATTTT.

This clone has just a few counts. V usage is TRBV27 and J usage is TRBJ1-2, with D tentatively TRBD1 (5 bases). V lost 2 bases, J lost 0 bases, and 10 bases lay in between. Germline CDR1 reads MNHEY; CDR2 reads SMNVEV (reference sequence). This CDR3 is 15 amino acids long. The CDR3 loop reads CASSLSGGANYGYTF. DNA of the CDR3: TGTGCCAGCAGTTTAAGTGGGGGAGCTAACTATGGCTACACCTTC.

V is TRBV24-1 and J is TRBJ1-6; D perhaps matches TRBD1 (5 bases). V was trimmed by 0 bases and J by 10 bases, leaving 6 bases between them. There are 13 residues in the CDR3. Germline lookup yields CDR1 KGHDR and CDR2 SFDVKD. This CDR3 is CATSDLRGSPLHF. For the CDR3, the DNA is TGTGCCACCAGTGATTTGCGGGGCTCACCCCTCCACTTT.

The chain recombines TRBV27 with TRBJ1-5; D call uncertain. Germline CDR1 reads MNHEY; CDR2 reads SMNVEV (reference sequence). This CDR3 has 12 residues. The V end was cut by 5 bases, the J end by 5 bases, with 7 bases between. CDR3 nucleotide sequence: TGTGCCAGCAGTGGACGAGATCAGCCCCAGCATTTT. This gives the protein CASSGRDQPQHF.

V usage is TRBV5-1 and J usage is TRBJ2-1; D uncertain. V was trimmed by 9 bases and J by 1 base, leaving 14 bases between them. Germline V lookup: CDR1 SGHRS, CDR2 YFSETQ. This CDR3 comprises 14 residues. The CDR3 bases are TGCGCCACAGCCCGGGCAGTGTCCTACAATGAGCAGTTCTTC. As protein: CATARAVSYNEQFF.

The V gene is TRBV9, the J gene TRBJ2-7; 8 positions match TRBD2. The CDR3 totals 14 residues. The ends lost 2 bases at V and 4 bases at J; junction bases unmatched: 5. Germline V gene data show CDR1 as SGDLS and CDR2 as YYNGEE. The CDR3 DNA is TGTGCCAGCAGCGTTGGAGCGGGAGTGTACGAGCAGTACTTC. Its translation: CASSVGAGVYEQYF.